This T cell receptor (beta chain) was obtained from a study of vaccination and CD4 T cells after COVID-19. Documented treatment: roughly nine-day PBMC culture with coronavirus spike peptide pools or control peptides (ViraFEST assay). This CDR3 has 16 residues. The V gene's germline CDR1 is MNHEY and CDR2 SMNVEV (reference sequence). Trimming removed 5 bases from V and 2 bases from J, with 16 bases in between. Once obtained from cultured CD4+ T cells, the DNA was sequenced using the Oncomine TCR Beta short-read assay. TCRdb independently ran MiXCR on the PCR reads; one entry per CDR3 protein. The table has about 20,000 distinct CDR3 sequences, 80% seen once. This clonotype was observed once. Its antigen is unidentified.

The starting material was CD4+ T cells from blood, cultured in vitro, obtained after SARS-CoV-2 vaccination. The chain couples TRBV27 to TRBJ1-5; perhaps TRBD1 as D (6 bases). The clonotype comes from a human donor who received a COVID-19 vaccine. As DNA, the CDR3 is TGTGCCAGCAGTCAATCCTACAGGGCCCGCAATCAGCCCCAGCATTTT. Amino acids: CASSQSYRARNQPQHF.